This T cell receptor beta chain was recovered during a study of Ad26.COV2.S vaccination and SARS-CoV-2 variants. About the research overall: This donor came from the COV1001 trial of Ad26.COV2.S.

Study-wide points: Spike-specific TCR breadth in vaccine recipients exceeded that seen in placebo recipients. Whether participants received vaccine or placebo, their non-spike TCR breadth was similar.

This CDR3 region has 16 residues. Trimming took off 6 bases at V and 6 bases at J, with 23 bases between the two ends. In germline, CDR1 is SGHTA, CDR2 FQGNSA. Regarding this clone: The antigen is not known.

Sequenced by immunoSEQ multiplex PCR; TCRdb stores in-frame clones only, minus some. The top ten hold around 10% of the sample, which has about 350,000 clones, 75% to 90% seen once. Treatment noted: approximately 18 received Ad26.COV2.S at low or high dose, single or two shots; several received placebo; per-sample allocation not given. Repertoires come from day 63 after the first vaccine or placebo injection. Aged 18-55 years, donor was enrolled in Boston in the early 2020s. The sequence was collected from a person between 18 and 59 years old who received the Ad26.COV2.S COVID-19 vaccine or a placebo. This material consisted of peripheral blood, taken in a trial of Ad26.COV2.S vaccine versus placebo. This chain uses TRBV7-2 with TRBJ1-2; no clear D. In DNA form, the CDR3 reads TGTGCCAGCAGTTTTCAATTAGGGTTTCAGGCGGATGGCTACACCTTC. Amino acid sequence: CASSFQLGFQADGYTF.